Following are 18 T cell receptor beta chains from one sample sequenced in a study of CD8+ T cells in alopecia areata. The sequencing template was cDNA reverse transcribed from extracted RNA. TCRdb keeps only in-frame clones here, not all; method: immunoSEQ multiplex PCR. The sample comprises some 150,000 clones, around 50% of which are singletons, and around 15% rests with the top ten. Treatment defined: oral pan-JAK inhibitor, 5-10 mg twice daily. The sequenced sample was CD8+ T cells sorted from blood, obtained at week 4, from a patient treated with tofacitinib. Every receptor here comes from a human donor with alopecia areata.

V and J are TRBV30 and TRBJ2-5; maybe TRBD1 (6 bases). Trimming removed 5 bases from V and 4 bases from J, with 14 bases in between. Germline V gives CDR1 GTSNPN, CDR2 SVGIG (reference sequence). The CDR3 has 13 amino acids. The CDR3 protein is CAWYEGGRETQYF. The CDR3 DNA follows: TGTGCCTGGTACGAAGGGGGAAGAGAGACCCAGTACTTC.

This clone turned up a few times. The CDR3 coding sequence is TGTGCCTGGAGCCCACTTGGGGTCTCTCAGCCCCAGCATTTT. Its translation is CAWSPLGVSQPQHF. The rearrangement links TRBV30 to TRBJ1-5; D gene ambiguous. Germline lookup yields CDR1 GTSNPN and CDR2 SVGIG (reference sequence). The CDR3 has 14 residues. The V and J ends lost 3 bases and 6 bases respectively, with 15 bases between them.

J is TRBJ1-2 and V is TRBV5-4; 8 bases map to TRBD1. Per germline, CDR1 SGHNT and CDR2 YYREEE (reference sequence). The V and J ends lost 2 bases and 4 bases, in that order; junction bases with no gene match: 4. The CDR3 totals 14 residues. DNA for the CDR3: TGTGCCAGCAGCTTCGACAGGGGCGTCTATGGCTACACCTTC. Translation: CASSFDRGVYGYTF.

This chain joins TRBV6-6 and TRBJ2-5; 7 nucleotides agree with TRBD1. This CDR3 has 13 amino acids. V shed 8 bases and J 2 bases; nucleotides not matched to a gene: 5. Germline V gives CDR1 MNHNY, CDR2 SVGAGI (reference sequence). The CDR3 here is CASGQEEQETQYF. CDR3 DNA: TGTGCCAGCGGACAGGAGGAGCAAGAGACCCAGTACTTC.

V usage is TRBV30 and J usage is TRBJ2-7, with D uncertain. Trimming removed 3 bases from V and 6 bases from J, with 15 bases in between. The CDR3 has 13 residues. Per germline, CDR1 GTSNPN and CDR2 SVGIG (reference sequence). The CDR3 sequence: CAWRMLLGTEQYF. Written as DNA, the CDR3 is TGTGCCTGGAGGATGTTGCTGGGTACCGAGCAGTACTTC.

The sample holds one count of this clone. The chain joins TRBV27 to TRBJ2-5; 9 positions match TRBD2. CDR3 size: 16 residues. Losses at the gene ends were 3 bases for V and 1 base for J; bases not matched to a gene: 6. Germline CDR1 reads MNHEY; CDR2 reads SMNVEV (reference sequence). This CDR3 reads CASSFSSGDLQETQYF. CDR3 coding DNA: TGTGCCAGCAGTTTCTCTAGCGGGGATCTCCAAGAGACCCAGTACTTC.

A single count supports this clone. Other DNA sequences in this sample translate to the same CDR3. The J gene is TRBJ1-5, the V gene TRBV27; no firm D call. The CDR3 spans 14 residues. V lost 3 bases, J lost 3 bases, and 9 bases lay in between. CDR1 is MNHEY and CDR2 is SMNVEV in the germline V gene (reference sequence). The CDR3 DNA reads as TGTGCCAGCAGTTTGGGAGGATACAATCAGCCCCAGCATTTT. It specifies CASSLGGYNQPQHF.

CDR3 loop: CASSSRQGTNSQPQHF. The CDR3 region has the DNA TGTGCCAGCAGCAGCCGACAGGGGACCAACTCTCAGCCCCAGCATTTT. The chain couples TRBV5-6 to TRBJ1-5, with 8 bases aligning to TRBD1. CDR1 and CDR2 (germline): SGHDT, YYEEEE. This CDR3 has 16 amino acids. The V and J ends lost 4 bases and 6 bases, in that order; junction bases with no gene match: 12. Full variable domain (missing parts from reference TRBV5-6 and TRBJ1-5): DAGVTQSPTHLIKTRGQQVTLRCSPKSGHDTVSWYQQALGQGPQFIFQYYEEEERQRGNFPDRFSGHQFPNYSSELNVNALLLGDSALYLCASSSRQGTNSQPQHFGDGTRLSIL.

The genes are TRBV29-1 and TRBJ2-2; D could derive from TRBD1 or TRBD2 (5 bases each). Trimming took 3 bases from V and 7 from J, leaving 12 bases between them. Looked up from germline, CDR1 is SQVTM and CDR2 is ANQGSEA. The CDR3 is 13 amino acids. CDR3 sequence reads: CSVDSGAGGELFF. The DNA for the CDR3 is TGCAGCGTTGATTCCGGGGCGGGCGGGGAGCTGTTTTTT.

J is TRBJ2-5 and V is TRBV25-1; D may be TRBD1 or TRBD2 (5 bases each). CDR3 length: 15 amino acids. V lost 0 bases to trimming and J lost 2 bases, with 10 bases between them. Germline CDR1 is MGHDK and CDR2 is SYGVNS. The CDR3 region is CASSEYWDEQETQYF. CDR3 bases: TGTGCCAGCAGTGAATACTGGGACGAACAAGAGACCCAGTACTTC.

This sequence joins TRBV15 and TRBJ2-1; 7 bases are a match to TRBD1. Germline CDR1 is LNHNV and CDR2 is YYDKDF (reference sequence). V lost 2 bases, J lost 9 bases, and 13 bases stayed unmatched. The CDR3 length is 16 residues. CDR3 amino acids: CATSRIPGQPTAEQFF. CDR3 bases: TGTGCCACCAGCAGAATCCCGGGACAGCCCACCGCTGAGCAGTTCTTC. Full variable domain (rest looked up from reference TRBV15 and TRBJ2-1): DAMVIQNPRYQVTQFGKPVTLSCSQTLNHNVMYWYQQKSSQAPKLLFHYYDKDFNNEADTPDNFQSRRPNTSFCFLDIRSPGLGDTAMYLCATSRIPGQPTAEQFFGPGTRLTVL.

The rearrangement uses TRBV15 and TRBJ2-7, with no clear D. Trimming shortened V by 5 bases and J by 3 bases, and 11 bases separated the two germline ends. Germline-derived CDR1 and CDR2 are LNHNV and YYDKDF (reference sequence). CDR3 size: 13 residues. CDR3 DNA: TGTGCCACCAGCCCAGGCCTTCTCTACGAGCAGTACTTC. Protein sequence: CATSPGLLYEQYF.

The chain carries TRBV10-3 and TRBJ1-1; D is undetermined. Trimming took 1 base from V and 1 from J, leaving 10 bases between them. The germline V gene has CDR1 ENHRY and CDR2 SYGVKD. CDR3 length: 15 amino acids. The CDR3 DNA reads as TGTGCCATCAGTGAGTTACAGTTGGGGAACACTGAAGCTTTCTTT. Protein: CAISELQLGNTEAFF.

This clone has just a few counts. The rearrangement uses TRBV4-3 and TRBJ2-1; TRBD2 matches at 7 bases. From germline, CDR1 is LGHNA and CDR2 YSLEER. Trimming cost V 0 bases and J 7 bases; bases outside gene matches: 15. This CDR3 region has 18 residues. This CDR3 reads CASSQDPRRGGPGNEQFF. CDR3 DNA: TGCGCCAGCAGCCAAGATCCACGCCGCGGGGGTCCGGGGAATGAGCAGTTCTTC.

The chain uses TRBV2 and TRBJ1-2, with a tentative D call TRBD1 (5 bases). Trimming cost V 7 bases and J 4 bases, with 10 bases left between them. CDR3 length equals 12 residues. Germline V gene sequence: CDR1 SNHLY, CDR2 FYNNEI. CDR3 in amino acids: CASNGGTYGYTF. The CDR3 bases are TGTGCCAGCAACGGGGGGACCTATGGCTACACCTTC.

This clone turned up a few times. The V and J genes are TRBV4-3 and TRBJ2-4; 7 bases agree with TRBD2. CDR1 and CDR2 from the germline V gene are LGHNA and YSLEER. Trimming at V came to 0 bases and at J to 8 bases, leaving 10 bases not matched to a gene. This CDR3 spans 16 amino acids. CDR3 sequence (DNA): TGCGCCAGCAGCCAAGATTCGGGCGGTGGGAGGGACATTCAGTACTTC. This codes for CASSQDSGGGRDIQYF.

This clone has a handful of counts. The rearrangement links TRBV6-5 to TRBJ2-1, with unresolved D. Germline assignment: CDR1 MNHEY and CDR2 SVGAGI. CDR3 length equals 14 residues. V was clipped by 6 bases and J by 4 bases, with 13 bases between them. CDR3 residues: CASSTGTTYNEQFF. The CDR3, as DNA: TGTGCCAGCAGCACCGGAACTACTTACAATGAGCAGTTCTTC.

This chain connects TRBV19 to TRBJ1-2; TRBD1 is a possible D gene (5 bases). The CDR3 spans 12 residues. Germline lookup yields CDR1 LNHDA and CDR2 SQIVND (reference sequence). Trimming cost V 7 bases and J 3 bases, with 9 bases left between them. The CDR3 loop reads CASTGEYYGYTF. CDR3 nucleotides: TGTGCCAGTACGGGGGAGTACTATGGCTACACCTTC.